This T cell receptor (beta chain) appears in the sequencing data of a study of cytomegalovirus exposure and HLA in healthy donors. The PCR made use of 60 Vbeta and 13 Jbeta primers. Assay: immunoSEQ multiplex PCR; the TCRdb copy retains only in-frame clones and omits some. The sample includes 100,000 or so clones, roughly 79% seen only once; the top ten take about 5.3%. This clone was observed a few times. The sample was PBMCs. The clonotype comes from a male donor in good health and CMV-seronegative.

CDR3 sequence reads: CASTDGSSGNTIYF. The CDR3 DNA reads TGTGCCAGCACCGACGGGAGCTCTGGAAACACCATATATTTT. The gene calls are TRBV28 and TRBJ1-3; D gene uncertain. Germline V gives CDR1 MDHEN, CDR2 SYDVKM. Trimming stripped 7 bases from V and 0 bases from J, with 10 bases between. The CDR3 covers 14 residues.